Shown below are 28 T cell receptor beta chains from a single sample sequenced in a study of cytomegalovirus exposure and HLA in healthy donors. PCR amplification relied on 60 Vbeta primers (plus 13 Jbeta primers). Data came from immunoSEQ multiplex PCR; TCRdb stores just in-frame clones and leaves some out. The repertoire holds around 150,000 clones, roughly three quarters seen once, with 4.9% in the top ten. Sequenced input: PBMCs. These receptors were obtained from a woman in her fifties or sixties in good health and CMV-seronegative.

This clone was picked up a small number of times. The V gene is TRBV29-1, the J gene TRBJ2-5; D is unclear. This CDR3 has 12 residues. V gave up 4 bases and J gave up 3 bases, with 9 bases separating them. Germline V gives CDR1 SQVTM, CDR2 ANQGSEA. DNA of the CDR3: TGCAGCGTTGTGCACCAGGAAGAGACCCAGTACTTC. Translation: CSVVHQEETQYF.

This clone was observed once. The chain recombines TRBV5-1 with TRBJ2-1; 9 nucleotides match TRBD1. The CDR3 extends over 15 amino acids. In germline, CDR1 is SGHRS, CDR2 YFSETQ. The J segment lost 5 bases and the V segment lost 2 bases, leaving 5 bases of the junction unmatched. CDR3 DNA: TGCGCCAGCAGCTTACAGGGACAGGGCAACAATGAGCAGTTCTTC. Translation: CASSLQGQGNNEQFF. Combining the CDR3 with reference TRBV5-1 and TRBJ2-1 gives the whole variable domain KAGVTQTPRYLIKTRGQQVTLSCSPISGHRSVSWYQQTPGQGLQFLFEYFSETQRNKGNFPGRFSGRQFSNSRSEMNVSTLELGDSALYLCASSLQGQGNNEQFFGPGTRLTVL.

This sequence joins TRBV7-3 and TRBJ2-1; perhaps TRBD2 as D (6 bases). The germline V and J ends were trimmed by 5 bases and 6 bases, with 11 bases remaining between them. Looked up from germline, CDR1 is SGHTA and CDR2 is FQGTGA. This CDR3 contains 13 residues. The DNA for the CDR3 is TGTGCCAGCAGCGCGGGACGGTCCAATGAGCAGTTCTTC. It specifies CASSAGRSNEQFF.

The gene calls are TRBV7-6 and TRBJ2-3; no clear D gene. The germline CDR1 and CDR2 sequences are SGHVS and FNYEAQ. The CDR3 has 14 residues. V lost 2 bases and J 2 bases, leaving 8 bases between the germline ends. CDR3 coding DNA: TGTGCCAGCAGCTTAAAGCCATTCACAGATACGCAGTATTTT. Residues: CASSLKPFTDTQYF.

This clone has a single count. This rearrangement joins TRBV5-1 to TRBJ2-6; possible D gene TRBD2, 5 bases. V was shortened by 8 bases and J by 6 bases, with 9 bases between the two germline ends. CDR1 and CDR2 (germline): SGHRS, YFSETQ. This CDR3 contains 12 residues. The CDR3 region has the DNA TGCGCCAGTTACCGGGAGGCCAACGTCCTGACTTTC. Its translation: CASYREANVLTF.

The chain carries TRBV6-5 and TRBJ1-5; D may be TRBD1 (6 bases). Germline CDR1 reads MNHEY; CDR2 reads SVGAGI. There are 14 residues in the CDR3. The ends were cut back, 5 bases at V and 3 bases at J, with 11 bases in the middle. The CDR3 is CASSRTEVNQPQHF. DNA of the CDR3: TGTGCCAGCAGTCGGACAGAAGTCAATCAGCCCCAGCATTTT.

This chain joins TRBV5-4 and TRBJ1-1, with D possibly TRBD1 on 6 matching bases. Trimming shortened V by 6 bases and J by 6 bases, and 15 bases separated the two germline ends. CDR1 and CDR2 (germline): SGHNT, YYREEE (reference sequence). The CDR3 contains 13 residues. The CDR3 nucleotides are TGTGCCAGCACCAAACAGGGAAACGCTGAAGCTTTCTTT. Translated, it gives CASTKQGNAEAFF. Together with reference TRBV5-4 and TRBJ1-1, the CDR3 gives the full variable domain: ETGVTQSPTHLIKTRGQQVTLRCSSQSGHNTVSWYQQALGQGPQFIFQYYREEENGRGNFPPRFSGLQFPNYSSELNVNALELDDSALYLCASTKQGNAEAFFGQGTRLTVV.

The CDR3: CASSSGQGKNYGYTF. The CDR3 DNA reads TGTGCCAGCAGCTCGGGACAGGGGAAAAACTATGGCTACACCTTC. V gene TRBV11-2 combines with J gene TRBJ1-2; 10 bases agree with TRBD1. CDR1 is SGHAT and CDR2 is FQNNGV in the germline V gene. This CDR3 comprises 15 residues. The trim removed 4 bases at V and 2 bases at J, leaving 4 bases unmatched.

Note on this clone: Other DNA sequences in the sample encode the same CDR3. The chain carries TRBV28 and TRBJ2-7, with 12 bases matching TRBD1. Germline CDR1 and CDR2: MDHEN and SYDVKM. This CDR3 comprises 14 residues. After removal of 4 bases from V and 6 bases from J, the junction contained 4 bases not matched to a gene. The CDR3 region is CASSSRDRGREQYF. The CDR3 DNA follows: TGTGCCAGCAGTTCCCGGGACAGGGGGCGCGAGCAGTACTTC.

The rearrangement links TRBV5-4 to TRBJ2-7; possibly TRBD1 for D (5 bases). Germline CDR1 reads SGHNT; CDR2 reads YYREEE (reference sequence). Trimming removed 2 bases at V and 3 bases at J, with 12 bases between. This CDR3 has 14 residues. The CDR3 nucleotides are TGTGCCAGCAGCTTAAGGGGCCTAAGCTACGAGCAGTACTTC. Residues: CASSLRGLSYEQYF.

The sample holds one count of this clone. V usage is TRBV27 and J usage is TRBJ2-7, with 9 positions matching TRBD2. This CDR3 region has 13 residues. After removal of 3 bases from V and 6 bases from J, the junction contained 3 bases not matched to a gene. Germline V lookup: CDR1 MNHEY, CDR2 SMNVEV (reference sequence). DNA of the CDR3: TGTGCCAGCAGTTTGAGGCGGGGGGGCGAGCAGTACTTC. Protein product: CASSLRRGGEQYF.

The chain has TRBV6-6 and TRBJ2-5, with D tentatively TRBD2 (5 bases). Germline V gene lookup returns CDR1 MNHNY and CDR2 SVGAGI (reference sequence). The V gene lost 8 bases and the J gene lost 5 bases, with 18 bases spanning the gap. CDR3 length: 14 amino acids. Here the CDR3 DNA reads TGTGCCAGCGGTCTCAATCGGGGTGGGGAGACCCAGTACTTC. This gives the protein CASGLNRGGETQYF.

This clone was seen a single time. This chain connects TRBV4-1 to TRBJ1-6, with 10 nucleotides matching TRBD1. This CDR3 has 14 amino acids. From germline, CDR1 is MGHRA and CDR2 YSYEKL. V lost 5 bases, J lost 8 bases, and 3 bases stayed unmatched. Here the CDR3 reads CASSGTGVDSPLHF. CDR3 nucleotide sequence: TGCGCCAGCAGCGGGACAGGGGTAGATTCACCCCTCCACTTT.

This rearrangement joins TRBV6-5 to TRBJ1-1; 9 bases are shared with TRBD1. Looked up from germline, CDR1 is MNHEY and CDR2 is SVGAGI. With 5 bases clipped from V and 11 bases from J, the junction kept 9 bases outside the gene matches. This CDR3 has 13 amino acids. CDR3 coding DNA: TGTGCCAGCAGTGCCCGGACAGGGGAAGGGGCTTTCTTT. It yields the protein CASSARTGEGAFF.

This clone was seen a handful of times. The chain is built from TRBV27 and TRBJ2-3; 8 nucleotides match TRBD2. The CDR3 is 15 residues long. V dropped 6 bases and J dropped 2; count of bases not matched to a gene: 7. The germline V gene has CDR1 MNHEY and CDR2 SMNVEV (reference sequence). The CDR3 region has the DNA TGTGCCAGCAGGGATGTAGCGGGGCTCACAGATACGCAGTATTTT. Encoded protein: CASRDVAGLTDTQYF.

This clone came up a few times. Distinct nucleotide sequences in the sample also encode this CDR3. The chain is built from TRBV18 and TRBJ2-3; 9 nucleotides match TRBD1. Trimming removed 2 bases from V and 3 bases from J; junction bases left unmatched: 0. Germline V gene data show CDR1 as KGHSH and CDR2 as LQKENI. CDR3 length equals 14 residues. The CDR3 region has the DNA TGTGCCAGCTCACCAGGACAGGGGACAGATACGCAGTATTTT. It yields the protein CASSPGQGTDTQYF.

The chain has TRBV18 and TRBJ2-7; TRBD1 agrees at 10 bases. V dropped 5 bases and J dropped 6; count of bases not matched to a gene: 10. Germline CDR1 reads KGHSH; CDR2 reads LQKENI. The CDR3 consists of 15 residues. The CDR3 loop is CASSWDRGGLGEQYF. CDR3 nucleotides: TGTGCCAGCTCATGGGACAGGGGAGGATTGGGCGAGCAGTACTTC. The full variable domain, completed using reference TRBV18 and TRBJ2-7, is NAGVMQNPRHLVRRRGQEARLRCSPMKGHSHVYWYRQLPEEGLKFMVYLQKENIIDESGMPKERFSAEFPKEGPSILRIQQVVRGDSAAYFCASSWDRGGLGEQYFGPGTRLTVT.

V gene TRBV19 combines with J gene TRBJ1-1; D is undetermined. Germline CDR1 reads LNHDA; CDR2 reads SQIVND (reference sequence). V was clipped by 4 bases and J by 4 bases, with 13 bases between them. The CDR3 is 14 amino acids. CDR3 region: CASSRVSTATEAFF. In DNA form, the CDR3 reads TGTGCCAGTAGTAGGGTCTCGACTGCCACTGAAGCTTTCTTT. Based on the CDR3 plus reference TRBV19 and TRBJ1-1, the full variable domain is DGGITQSPKYLFRKEGQNVTLSCEQNLNHDAMYWYRQDPGQGLRLIYYSQIVNDFQKGDIAEGYSVSREKKESFPLTVTSAQKNPTAFYLCASSRVSTATEAFFGQGTRLTVV.

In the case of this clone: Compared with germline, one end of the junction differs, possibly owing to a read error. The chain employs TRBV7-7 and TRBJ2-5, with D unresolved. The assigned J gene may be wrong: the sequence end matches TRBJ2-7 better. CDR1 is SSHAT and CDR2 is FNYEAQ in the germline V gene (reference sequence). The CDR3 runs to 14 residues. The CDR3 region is CASSLEQNIYEQYF. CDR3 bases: TGTGCTAGCAGCTTAGAACAGAATATCTACGAGCAGTACTTC.

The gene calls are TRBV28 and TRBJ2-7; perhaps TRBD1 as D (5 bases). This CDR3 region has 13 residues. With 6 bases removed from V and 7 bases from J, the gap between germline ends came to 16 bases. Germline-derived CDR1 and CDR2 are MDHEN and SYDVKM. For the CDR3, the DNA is TGTGCCAGCAGGTCGGTACGGCAGGGAGAGCAGTACTTC. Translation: CASRSVRQGEQYF.

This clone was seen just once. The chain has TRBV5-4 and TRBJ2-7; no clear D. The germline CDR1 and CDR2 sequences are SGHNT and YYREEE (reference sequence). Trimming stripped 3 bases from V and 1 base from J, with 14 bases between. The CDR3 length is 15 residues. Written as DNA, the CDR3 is TGTGCCAGCAGCTACCACGGCGGCAGTTCCTACGAGCAGTACTTC. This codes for CASSYHGGSSYEQYF.

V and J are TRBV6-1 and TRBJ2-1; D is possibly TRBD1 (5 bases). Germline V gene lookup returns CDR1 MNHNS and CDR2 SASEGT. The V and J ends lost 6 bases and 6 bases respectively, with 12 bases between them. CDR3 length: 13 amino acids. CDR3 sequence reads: CASRTLRANEQFF. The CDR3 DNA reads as TGTGCCAGCAGGACCCTCAGGGCCAATGAGCAGTTCTTC.

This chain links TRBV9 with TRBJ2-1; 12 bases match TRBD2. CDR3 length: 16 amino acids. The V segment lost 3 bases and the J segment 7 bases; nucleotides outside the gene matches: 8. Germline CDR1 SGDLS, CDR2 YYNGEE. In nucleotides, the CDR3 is TGTGCCAGCAGCGCCACTAGCGGGGGGTCTGGGAATGAGCAGTTCTTC. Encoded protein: CASSATSGGSGNEQFF.

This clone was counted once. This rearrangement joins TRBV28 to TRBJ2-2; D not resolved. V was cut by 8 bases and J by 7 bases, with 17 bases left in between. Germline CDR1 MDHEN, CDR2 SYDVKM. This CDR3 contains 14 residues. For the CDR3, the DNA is TGTGCCAGCCTTGAAACTAACTCGGGCGGGGAGCTGTTTTTT. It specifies CASLETNSGGELFF. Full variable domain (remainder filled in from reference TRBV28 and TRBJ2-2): DVKVTQSSRYLVKRTGEKVFLECVQDMDHENMFWYRQDPGLGLRLIYFSYDVKMKEKGDIPEGYSVSREKKERFSLILESASTNQTSMYLCASLETNSGGELFFGEGSRLTVL.

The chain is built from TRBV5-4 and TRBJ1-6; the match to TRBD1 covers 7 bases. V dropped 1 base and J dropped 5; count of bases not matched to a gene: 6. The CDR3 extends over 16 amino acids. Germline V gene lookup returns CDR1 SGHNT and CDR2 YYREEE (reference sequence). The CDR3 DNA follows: TGTGCCAGCAGCTTGTTAGGGGGCGTCCATAATTCACCCCTCCACTTT. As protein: CASSLLGGVHNSPLHF.

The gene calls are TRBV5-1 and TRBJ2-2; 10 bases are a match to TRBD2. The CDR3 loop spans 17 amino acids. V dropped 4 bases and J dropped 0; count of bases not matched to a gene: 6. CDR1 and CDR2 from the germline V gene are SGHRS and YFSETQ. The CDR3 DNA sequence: TGCGCCAGCAGCCCCAGGACTAGCGGCACGAACACCGGGGAGCTGTTTTTT. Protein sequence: CASSPRTSGTNTGELFF.

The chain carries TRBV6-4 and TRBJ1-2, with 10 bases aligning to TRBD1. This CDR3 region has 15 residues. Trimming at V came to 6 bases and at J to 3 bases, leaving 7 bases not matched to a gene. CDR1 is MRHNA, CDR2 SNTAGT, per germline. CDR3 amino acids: CASRRTGGKDYGYTF. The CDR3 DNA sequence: TGTGCCAGCAGGCGGACAGGGGGTAAAGACTATGGCTACACCTTC.

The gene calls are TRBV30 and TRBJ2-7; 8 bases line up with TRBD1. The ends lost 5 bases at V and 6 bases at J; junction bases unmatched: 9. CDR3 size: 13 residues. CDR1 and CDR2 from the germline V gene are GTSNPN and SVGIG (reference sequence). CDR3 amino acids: CAWETGEVGEQYF. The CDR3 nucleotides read TGTGCCTGGGAGACAGGGGAGGTAGGCGAGCAGTACTTC.